This T cell receptor beta chain came from a study of graft-versus-host responses after intestinal transplantation. Overall study: The recipients all started with anti-thymocyte globulin induction and then took tacrolimus and steroids for two to four years.

This clone was recorded a few times. Some clones are missing from TCRdb's copy, which holds only in-frame ones; the method was immunoSEQ multiplex PCR. The data hold some 22,000 clones, with approximately 40% observed a single time. Germline CDR1 reads MNHEY; CDR2 reads SVGAGI. The CDR3 contains 13 residues. V gave up 5 bases and J gave up 9 bases; unmatched junction bases: 5. Some 200,000 CFSE-labeled responder cells were plated with some 200,000 irradiated, violet-dye-labeled stimulator cells. Post-reaction sorting isolated proliferating CFSE-low CD3+CD4+ and CD3+CD8+ responders. V gene TRBV6-5 combines with J gene TRBJ2-5; 11 bases match TRBD1. This material consisted of alloreactive CD8+ T cells from a mixed lymphocyte reaction culture, taken before intestinal transplant. This sample's subset: CFSE-low proliferating T cells sorted from roughly six-day pre-transplant mixed lymphocyte reaction (GvH or HvG direction). The receptor was derived from a human patient who received an intestinal transplant. As DNA, the CDR3 is TGTGCCAGCAGTGGACAGGGGGCGTGGGCCCAGTACTTC. Its translation: CASSGQGAWAQYF.